This T cell receptor (beta chain) was sequenced for a study of blood T cell repertoires in COVID-19. The overall study: T cells, B-cell-depleted T cells, or PBMCs provided the cDNA or gDNA that served as material.

The participants were between roughly 18 and 100 years old and came from 24 US areas. Cohort 3 donors counted as recovered after two negative PCRs, clearance, or resolved symptoms. CDR1 and CDR2 (germline): MDHEN, SYDVKM. V dropped 9 bases and J dropped 5; count of bases not matched to a gene: 19. The CDR3 runs 17 residues. Measured with immunoSEQ multiplex PCR; TCRdb has only the in-frame clones, and not every one. This table holds hundreds of thousands of clones, roughly 89% found once. The clonotype comes from a woman aged 25-40 years who had recovered from COVID-19. The sequencing sample was made of PBMCs or T cells enriched from blood (not recorded which). The gene calls are TRBV28 and TRBJ1-2; 9 nucleotides align to TRBD1. CDR3 sequence (DNA): TGTGCCAGTACCTTTGCGGAGGTACAGGGGGCGGATTATGGCTACACCTTC. Translation: CASTFAEVQGADYGYTF.